Listed below are T cell receptor beta chains from one sample, sequenced in a study of blood T cell repertoires in COVID-19. This table comes from immunoSEQ multiplex PCR, and its TCRdb copy is limited to in-frame clones, with some not included. The profile shows a few hundred thousand clones, roughly four fifths of them singletons. Material: PBMCs or T cells enriched from blood (not recorded which). Receptors originate from a woman aged 45-65 years who had recovered from COVID-19. Both conserved end residues are part of each CDR3. A D gene is named only where the DNA matches it firmly.

J	V	D	DNA	CDR3
TRBJ1-5	TRBV12-3/TRBV12-4	.	TGTGCCAGCAGTTTCGGAGGCAATCAGCCCCAGCATTTT	CASSFGGNQPQHF
TRBJ1-3	TRBV6-4	TRBD1	TGTGCCAGCGGGAAGAAGTACAGGGGATCTGGAAACACCATATATTTT	CASGKKYRGSGNTIYF
TRBJ1-3	TRBV7-9	.	TGTGCCAGCAGCTTACTCGCCGTGAGGGCAGGAGGTGGAAACACCATATATTTT	CASSLLAVRAGGGNTIYF
TRBJ1-6	TRBV3-1/TRBV3-2	.	TGTGCCAGCAGCCAAGAACAGTTCTATTCACCCCTCCACTTT	CASSQEQFYSPLHF
TRBJ1-2	TRBV6-5	.	TGTGCCAGCAGATTGGTGACAGCAAACTATGGCTACACCTTC	CASRLVTANYGYTF
TRBJ1-2	TRBV5-1	.	TGCGCCAGCAGCTTGGGAACGGACAAGTACTATGGCTACACCTTC	CASSLGTDKYYGYTF
TRBJ1-2	TRBV6-5	TRBD1	TGTGCCAGCAGTTCCGCGGGACAGGGCCCCTATGGCTACACCTTC	CASSSAGQGPYGYTF
TRBJ2-7	TRBV7-3	.	TGTGCCAGCAGGAGGGACATTCTCGGCGAGCAGTACTTC	CASRRDILGEQYF
TRBJ2-1	TRBV7-9	TRBD2	TGTGCCAGCAGCTTGGGACTAGCGGGGATAGGCGATGAGCAGTTCTTC	CASSLGLAGIGDEQFF
TRBJ2-3	TRBV6-2/TRBV6-3	.	TGTGCCAGCAGTTACTCAGACTCGAGGGTCCGAAATACGCAGTATTTT	CASSYSDSRVRNTQYF
TRBJ1-2	TRBV6-1	.	TGTGCCAGCAGTGATGAACTAGGAGTCTATGGCTACACCTTC	CASSDELGVYGYTF
TRBJ2-3	TRBV18	TRBD1	TGTGCCAGCTCACCACGGACAGGGGCCTCAGATACGCAGTATTTT	CASSPRTGASDTQYF
TRBJ1-2	TRBV30	TRBD1	TGTGCCTGGAGTGTAACCGGGACAGGAACTAACTATGGCTACACCTTC	CAWSVTGTGTNYGYTF
TRBJ1-4	TRBV27	.	TGTGCCAGCAGTTTAAGGCTTCGGGGTGAAAAACTGTTTTTT	CASSLRLRGEKLFF
TRBJ1-2	TRBV5-4	.	TGTGCCAGCAGCTTGGGTTCAGGAAACTCTAACTATGGCTACACCTTC	CASSLGSGNSNYGYTF